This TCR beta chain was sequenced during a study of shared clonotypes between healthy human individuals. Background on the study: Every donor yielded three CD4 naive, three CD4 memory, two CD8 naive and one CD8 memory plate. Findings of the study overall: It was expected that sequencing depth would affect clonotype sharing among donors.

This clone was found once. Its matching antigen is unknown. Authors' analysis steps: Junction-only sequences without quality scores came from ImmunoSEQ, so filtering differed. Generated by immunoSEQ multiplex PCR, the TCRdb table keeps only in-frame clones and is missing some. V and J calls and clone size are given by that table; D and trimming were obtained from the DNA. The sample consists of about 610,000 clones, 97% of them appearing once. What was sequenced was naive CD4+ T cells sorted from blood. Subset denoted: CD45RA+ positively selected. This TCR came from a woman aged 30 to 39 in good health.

The CDR3 sequence is CASSPRTGRGWDQPQHF. In DNA form, the CDR3 reads TGTGCCAGCTCACCCAGGACTGGTCGGGGTTGGGATCAGCCCCAGCATTTT. This rearrangement joins TRBV18 to TRBJ1-5; D is uncertain. The CDR3 consists of 17 residues. The V and J ends lost 3 bases and 5 bases respectively, with 20 bases between them. Germline V gives CDR1 KGHSH, CDR2 LQKENI.